This TCR beta chain was identified in a study of T cells expressing NK-cell markers. Study details: From sorted CD3+CD56+NKG2C+, CD3+CD56+NKG2C- and CD3+CD56-NKG2C+ T cells came the TCR beta repertoires.

Reprocessing the 5' RACE reads, TCRdb reports a single entry for every CDR3 protein and omits DNA. Its clone listing holds 500,000 to 700,000 distinct CDR3 sequences. Germline assignment: CDR1 SEHNR and CDR2 FQNEAQ (reference sequence). The CDR3 loop spans 14 amino acids. The V gene is TRBV7-9, the J gene TRBJ1-5; TCRdb's D call, TRBD1, is unchecked because there is no DNA. The source material was blood T cells: a sorted CD56 or NKG2C T cell subset, CD4+ or CD8+ T cells, or bulk PBMC T cells (not recorded which). The clonotype comes from a young man in good health. This chain's CDR3 is CASSWAGSNQPQHF.